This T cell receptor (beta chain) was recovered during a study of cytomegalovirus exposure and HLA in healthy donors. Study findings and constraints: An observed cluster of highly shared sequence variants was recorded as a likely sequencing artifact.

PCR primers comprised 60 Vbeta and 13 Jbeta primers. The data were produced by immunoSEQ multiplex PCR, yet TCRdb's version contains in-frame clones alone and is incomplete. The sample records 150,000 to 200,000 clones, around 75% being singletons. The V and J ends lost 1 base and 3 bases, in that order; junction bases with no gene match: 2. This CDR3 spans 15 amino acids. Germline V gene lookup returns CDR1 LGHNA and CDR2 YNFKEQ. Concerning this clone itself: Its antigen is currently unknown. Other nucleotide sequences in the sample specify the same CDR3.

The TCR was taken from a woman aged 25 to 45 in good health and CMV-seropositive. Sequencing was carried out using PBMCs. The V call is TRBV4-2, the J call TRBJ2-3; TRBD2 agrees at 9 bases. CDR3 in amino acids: CASSQVAGGTDTQYF. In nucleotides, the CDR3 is TGTGCCAGCAGCCAAGTGGCGGGAGGGACAGATACGCAGTATTTT.